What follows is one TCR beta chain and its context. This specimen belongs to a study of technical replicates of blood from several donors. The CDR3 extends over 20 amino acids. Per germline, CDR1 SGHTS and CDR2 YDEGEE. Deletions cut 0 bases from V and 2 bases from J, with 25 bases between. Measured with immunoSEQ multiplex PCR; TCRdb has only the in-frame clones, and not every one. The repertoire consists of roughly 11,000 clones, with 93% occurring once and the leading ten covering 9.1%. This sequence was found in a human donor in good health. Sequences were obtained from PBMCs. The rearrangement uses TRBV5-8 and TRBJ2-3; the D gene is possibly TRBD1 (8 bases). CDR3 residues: CASSLGWSSGQGGITDTQYF. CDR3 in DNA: TGTGCCAGCAGCTTGGGTTGGTCTAGCGGACAGGGCGGGATCACAGATACGCAGTATTTT.